The rows below give T cell receptor beta chains drawn from one sample of a study of CD8 T cells in ankylosing spondylitis. TCRdb recomputed calls from the 5' RACE reads with MiXCR, one row per CDR3 protein. The repertoire holds roughly 700,000 distinct CDR3 sequences, with 15% to 20% as singletons. Sequenced: blood, either unsorted or a sorted T cell fraction (not recorded which). The receptors stem from a male donor with ankylosing spondylitis. Each CDR3 is given with its conserved first and last residue. D genes are given only for firm matches. Clone size is stated in some rows and not others, as once, few, many or a class when expanded.

v_gene,j_gene,d_gene,abundance,CDR3aa,CDR3nt
TRBV30,TRBJ2-1,TRBD2,few,CAWDRGGGNEQFF,TGTGCCTGGGACCGCGGGGGAGGCAATGAGCAGTTCTTC
TRBV20-1,TRBJ2-6,-,few,CSARRDTSGANVLTF,TGCAGTGCTAGACGGGACACGTCTGGGGCCAACGTCCTGACTTTC
TRBV9,TRBJ2-1,-,few,CASSVAGAYNEQFF,TGTGCCAGCAGCGTAGCGGGCGCCTACAATGAGCAGTTCTTC
TRBV7-9,TRBJ1-1,-,few,CASSADRTEAFF,TGTGCCAGCAGCGCCGATCGGACTGAAGCTTTCTTT
TRBV20-1,TRBJ2-2,TRBD2,-,CSAKTSGRAWGGELFF,TGCAGTGCGAAGACTAGCGGGAGGGCCTGGGGCGGGGAGCTGTTTTTT
TRBV27,TRBJ1-1,-,many,CASRGLQGNTEAFF,TGTGCCAGCAGGGGACTCCAGGGTAACACTGAAGCTTTCTTT
TRBV7-8,TRBJ2-7,TRBD2,-,CASSSGLNSDEQYF,TGTGCCAGCAGCTCGGGACTAAATAGCGACGAGCAGTACTTC
TRBV6-1,TRBJ1-4,TRBD1,-,CASSRNRGEEKLFF,TGTGCCAGCAGCCGGAACAGGGGCGAGGAAAAACTGTTTTTT
TRBV7-9,TRBJ2-1,-,few,CASSLPAGEGDEQFF,TGTGCCAGCAGCTTACCGGCCGGGGAGGGGGATGAGCAGTTCTTC
TRBV7-9,TRBJ2-1,TRBD1,many,CASSLGQGAYNEQFF,TGTGCCAGCAGCCTGGGACAGGGAGCCTACAATGAGCAGTTCTTC
TRBV28,TRBJ2-7,-,few,CASSRQKVSYEQYF,TGTGCCAGCAGTAGACAGAAAGTCTCCTACGAGCAGTACTTC
TRBV20-1,TRBJ2-7,TRBD1,-,CSAREGTVSYEQYF,TGCAGTGCTAGAGAAGGGACAGTCTCCTACGAGCAGTACTTC
TRBV19,TRBJ1-5,-,few,CASSIGGSNQPQHF,TGTGCCAGTAGTATCGGGGGGAGCAATCAGCCCCAGCATTTT
TRBV6-1,TRBJ2-7,-,many,CASSETIEQYF,TGTGCCAGCAGTGAGACTATCGAGCAGTACTTC
TRBV20-1,TRBJ2-3,TRBD2,-,CSARRGGRTDTQYF,TGCAGTGCTAGGCGGGGGGGCCGCACAGATACGCAGTATTTT
TRBV5-1,TRBJ2-3,-,-,CASSFLLTDTQYF,TGCGCCAGCAGCTTTCTACTCACAGATACGCAGTATTTT
TRBV12-3/TRBV12-4,TRBJ2-7,-,many,CASSLDGRYYEQYF,TGTGCCAGCAGTTTAGACGGCAGATACTACGAGCAGTACTTC
TRBV7-9,TRBJ2-7,-,-,CASSRTSGSREQYF,TGTGCCAGCAGCCGTACTAGTGGGTCTCGGGAGCAGTACTTC
TRBV5-1,TRBJ2-3,-,few,CASSRDGDTQYF,TGCGCCAGCAGCAGAGACGGAGATACGCAGTATTTT
TRBV5-1,TRBJ1-1,-,-,CASSLAGSAFF,TGCGCCAGCAGCTTGGCGGGATCGGCTTTCTTT
TRBV12-3/TRBV12-4,TRBJ2-2,-,-,CASSSDASGELFF,TGTGCCAGCAGTTCCGACGCCTCCGGGGAGCTGTTTTTT
TRBV9,TRBJ1-2,-,few,CASSSSGVDGYTF,TGTGCCAGCAGCTCAAGCGGGGTGGATGGCTACACCTTC
TRBV6-2/TRBV6-3,TRBJ2-1,-,many,CASSYLGDPNEQFF,TGTGCCAGCAGTTATCTGGGGGATCCCAATGAGCAGTTCTTC
TRBV4-1,TRBJ2-1,-,few,CASSQENGGITEQFF,TGCGCCAGCAGCCAAGAAAATGGGGGAATTACTGAGCAGTTCTTC
TRBV7-2,TRBJ2-7,TRBD2,-,CASSSTALAGGIEQYF,TGTGCCAGCAGCTCCACCGCACTAGCGGGAGGGATCGAGCAGTACTTC
TRBV6-4,TRBJ2-3,-,few,CASSDSDTDTQYF,TGTGCCAGCAGTGACTCGGACACAGATACGCAGTATTTT
TRBV27,TRBJ1-2,-,few,CATSQGGGYTF,TGTGCCACGAGCCAGGGAGGTGGCTACACCTTC
TRBV12-3/TRBV12-4,TRBJ2-7,TRBD2,few,CASSPLAGFSVSYEQYF,TGTGCCAGCAGCCCTCTAGCGGGATTTTCCGTGTCCTACGAGCAGTACTTC
TRBV2,TRBJ2-1,TRBD2,few,CASSLMTSINEQFF,TGTGCCAGCAGTTTGATGACTAGCATCAATGAGCAGTTCTTC
TRBV29-1,TRBJ2-3,-,-,CSVEGDTDTQYF,TGCAGCGTTGAAGGGGACACAGATACGCAGTATTTT